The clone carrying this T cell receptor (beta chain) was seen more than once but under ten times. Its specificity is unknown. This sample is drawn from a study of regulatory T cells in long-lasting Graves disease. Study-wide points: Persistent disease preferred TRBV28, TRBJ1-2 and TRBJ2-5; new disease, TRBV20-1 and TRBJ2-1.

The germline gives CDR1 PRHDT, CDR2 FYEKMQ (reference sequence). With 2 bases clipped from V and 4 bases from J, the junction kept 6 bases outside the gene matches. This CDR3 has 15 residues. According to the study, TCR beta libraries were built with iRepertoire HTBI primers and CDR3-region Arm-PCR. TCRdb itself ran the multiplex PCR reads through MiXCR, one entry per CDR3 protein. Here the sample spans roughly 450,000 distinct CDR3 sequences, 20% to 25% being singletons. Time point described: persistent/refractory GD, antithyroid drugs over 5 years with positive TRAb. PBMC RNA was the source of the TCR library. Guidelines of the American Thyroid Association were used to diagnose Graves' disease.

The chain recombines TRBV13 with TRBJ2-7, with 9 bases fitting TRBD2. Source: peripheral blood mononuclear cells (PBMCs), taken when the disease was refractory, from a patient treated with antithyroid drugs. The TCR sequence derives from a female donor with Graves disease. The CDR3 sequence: CASSLSGLATYEQYF. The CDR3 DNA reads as TGTGCCAGCAGCTTATCGGGACTAGCAACATACGAGCAGTACTTC.